Each of the 17 T cell receptor beta chains below was sequenced from the same sample in a study of cytomegalovirus exposure and HLA in healthy donors. Method: immunoSEQ multiplex PCR; TCRdb's copy keeps in-frame clones and lacks some. The table records about 78,000 clones, 90% to 97% of them present only once. The sequenced material came from PBMCs. Source of these receptors: a man aged 18 to 30 in good health and CMV-seropositive.

The chain couples TRBV6-4 to TRBJ2-6, with 8 bases aligning to TRBD1. J was trimmed by 0 bases and V by 7 bases; bases with no gene match: 5. The CDR3 sequence is 16 residues long. The germline V gene encodes CDR1 MRHNA and CDR2 SNTAGT. In DNA, the CDR3 is TGTGCCAGCACTGGACAGGGCAGCTCTGGGGCCAACGTCCTGACTTTC. This gives the protein CASTGQGSSGANVLTF.

Only one count was recorded for this clone. The rearrangement uses TRBV6-1 and TRBJ2-7; TRBD1 agrees at 10 bases. The ends lost 6 bases at V and 3 bases at J; junction bases unmatched: 8. Per the germline V gene, CDR1 is MNHNS and CDR2 is SASEGT. The CDR3 totals 15 residues. The CDR3 DNA reads as TGTGCCAGCAGAGCCGGGACAGGGGCCCACTACGAGCAGTACTTC. Translated, it gives CASRAGTGAHYEQYF.

This chain connects TRBV9 to TRBJ2-3; possibly TRBD2 for D (5 bases). V was pared by 3 bases and J by 3 bases, with 14 bases between. The V gene's germline CDR1 is SGDLS and CDR2 YYNGEE. This CDR3 contains 15 residues. In nucleotides, the CDR3 is TGTGCCAGCAGCGGAAGGGAGTTCTGGACAGATACGCAGTATTTT. Translating it yields CASSGREFWTDTQYF.

This rearrangement joins TRBV7-9 to TRBJ2-6, with unresolved D. V lost 5 bases and J 0 bases, leaving 8 bases between the germline ends. CDR3 length: 15 residues. CDR1 is SEHNR and CDR2 is FQNEAQ in the germline V gene (reference sequence). CDR3 in DNA: TGTGCCAGCAGCCAAGCTAACTCTGGGGCCAACGTCCTGACTTTC. Residues: CASSQANSGANVLTF.

The gene calls are TRBV6-5 and TRBJ1-2; D not certain. CDR3 size: 13 residues. CDR1 MNHEY and CDR2 SVGAGI come from the germline V gene. V dropped 0 bases and J dropped 7 bases, with 9 bases sitting between them. The CDR3 reads CASSYSTQLGYTF. The CDR3 DNA reads as TGTGCCAGCAGTTACTCGACACAGCTTGGCTACACCTTC.

The chain couples TRBV6-5 to TRBJ1-1; D unresolved. Germline loops: CDR1 MNHEY, CDR2 SVGAGI. CDR3 length: 13 amino acids. Trimming left V 2 bases short and J 3 bases short, with 7 bases between. CDR3 DNA sequence: TGTGCCAGCAGTTACCCGGGGTACACTGAAGCTTTCTTT. This gives the protein CASSYPGYTEAFF.

The chain has TRBV13 and TRBJ2-1; 9 bases are shared with TRBD1. The CDR3 has 14 amino acids. V gave up 10 bases and J gave up 5 bases; unmatched junction bases: 9. The germline gives CDR1 PRHDT, CDR2 FYEKMQ (reference sequence). The CDR3 spells CATKTGGYHNEQFF. As DNA, the CDR3 is TGTGCCACCAAGACAGGGGGATATCACAATGAGCAGTTCTTC.

The chain recombines TRBV27 with TRBJ2-1; D remains ambiguous. V lost 5 bases and J lost 5, with 7 bases in between. Germline V gives CDR1 MNHEY, CDR2 SMNVEV (reference sequence). The CDR3 covers 12 residues. The CDR3 region is CASSASDNEQFF. DNA of the CDR3: TGTGCCAGCAGTGCAAGCGACAATGAGCAGTTCTTC.

This clone was detected only once. V usage is TRBV6-6 and J usage is TRBJ1-2; possibly TRBD1 for D (6 bases). The CDR3 runs to 16 residues. Germline assignment: CDR1 MNHNY and CDR2 SVGAGI (reference sequence). The germline V and J ends were trimmed by 5 bases and 8 bases, with 24 bases remaining between them. CDR3 sequence: CASSPNVKGEGEGYTF. The CDR3 region has the DNA TGTGCCAGCAGTCCAAACGTAAAGGGGGAGGGGGAAGGCTACACCTTC.

J is TRBJ2-2 and V is TRBV10-1; D uncertain. Germline CDR1 is WNHNN and CDR2 is SYGVQD (reference sequence). This CDR3 region has 17 residues. The ends were cut back, 2 bases at V and 3 bases at J, with 16 bases in the middle. CDR3: CASSERRLELHTGELFF. CDR3 coding DNA: TGCGCCAGCAGTGAGAGAAGACTTGAACTTCACACCGGGGAGCTGTTTTTT.

The V gene is TRBV11-2, the J gene TRBJ1-1, with D maybe TRBD1 (6 bases). CDR1 and CDR2 from the germline V gene are SGHAT and FQNNGV. The CDR3 is 13 amino acids. The V gene lost 0 bases and the J gene lost 10 bases, with 12 bases spanning the gap. The CDR3 coding sequence is TGTGCCAGCAGCTTAGAACAGGGAAGGAGAGCTTTCTTT. It translates to CASSLEQGRRAFF.

The chain couples TRBV5-1 to TRBJ1-2; TRBD1 agrees at 7 bases. The CDR3 has 12 residues. The junction had 3 bases not matched to a gene; V was cut back by 2 bases and J by 8 bases. Germline V lookup: CDR1 SGHRS, CDR2 YFSETQ. CDR3 in amino acids: CASSFGTEGYTF. CDR3 DNA sequence: TGCGCCAGCAGCTTTGGGACAGAAGGCTACACCTTC.

The chain joins TRBV9 to TRBJ2-1; 11 nucleotides line up with TRBD1. The CDR3 is 16 residues long. Trimming at V came to 0 bases and at J to 7 bases, leaving 6 bases not matched to a gene. Germline CDR1 and CDR2: SGDLS and YYNGEE. The chain's CDR3 is CASSVVGTGGLNEQFF. CDR3 DNA sequence: TGTGCCAGCAGCGTAGTCGGGACAGGGGGTTTAAATGAGCAGTTCTTC.

The rearrangement uses TRBV6-4 and TRBJ2-5, with 10 bases identical to TRBD2. J gave up 0 bases and V 7 bases, and 5 bases lay outside the gene matches. Germline V gene sequence: CDR1 MRHNA, CDR2 SNTAGT. CDR3 length: 15 amino acids. CDR3 DNA: TGTGCCAGCATTAGACTAGCGGGCGACCAAGAGACCCAGTACTTC. Its translation: CASIRLAGDQETQYF.

The V and J genes are TRBV29-1 and TRBJ2-2, with 8 bases aligning to TRBD1. The CDR3 is 19 amino acids. Germline V gene sequence: CDR1 SQVTM, CDR2 ANQGSEA. V lost 0 bases, J lost 0 bases, and 12 bases stayed unmatched. CDR3 bases: TGCAGCGTTGAAGATCGATCCACACCGGGACAGGCGAACACCGGGGAGCTGTTTTTT. It translates to CSVEDRSTPGQANTGELFF.

The chain carries TRBV5-1 and TRBJ2-1; 9 bases are shared with TRBD2. With V trimmed by 1 base and J by 1 base, 3 bases remained unmatched. The CDR3 length is 16 residues. Germline-derived CDR1 and CDR2 are SGHRS and YFSETQ. The CDR3, as DNA: TGCGCCAGCAGCTTGTTCGCGGGAGGGTCCTACAATGAGCAGTTCTTC. Its protein product is CASSLFAGGSYNEQFF.

The rearrangement joins TRBV19 to TRBJ2-3, with TRBD2 matching 11 bases. The CDR3 covers 16 residues. Germline values: CDR1 LNHDA, CDR2 SQIVND (reference sequence). J lost 0 bases, V lost 5 bases, and 4 bases had no gene match. As DNA, the CDR3 is TGTGCCAGTAGTTCCTCTAGCGGGAGGAGCACAGATACGCAGTATTTT. It is translated as CASSSSSGRSTDTQYF.